The 21 T cell receptor beta chains presented below share a single source sample, sequenced in a study of CD8+ T cells in alopecia areata. RNA, once extracted, was reverse transcribed into cDNA for use as the sequencing template. Only in-frame clones appear in the TCRdb table, and some are missing; sequencing was by immunoSEQ multiplex PCR. The sample holds tens of thousands of clones, over 25% seen once. As for treatment: oral pan-JAK inhibitor, 5-10 mg twice daily. Sequences were derived from CD8+ T cells sorted from blood, sampled at week 4, from a patient treated with tofacitinib. Every receptor here comes from a human donor with alopecia areata.

This clone turned up a few times. The chain couples TRBV25-1 to TRBJ2-1, with D maybe TRBD2 (5 bases). Germline V lookup: CDR1 MGHDK, CDR2 SYGVNS. The length of the CDR3 is 11 residues. V was shortened by 4 bases and J by 9 bases, with 7 bases between the two germline ends. The CDR3 DNA is TGTGCCAGCAGTGCGGGGTTTGAGCAGTTCTTC. Translation gives CASSAGFEQFF.

V usage is TRBV29-1 and J usage is TRBJ1-2; tentative D call: TRBD1 (6 bases). Germline V gene sequence: CDR1 SQVTM, CDR2 ANQGSEA. The V end was cut by 3 bases, the J end by 6 bases, with 11 bases between. The CDR3 is 12 residues long. The CDR3 here is CSVDGTQDGYTF. The CDR3 nucleotides are TGCAGCGTTGACGGGACACAGGATGGCTACACCTTC.

The chain has TRBV6-6 and TRBJ1-4, with D uncertain. The V end lost 8 bases, the J end lost 4 bases, and 8 bases lay between the germline ends. Germline CDR1 MNHNY, CDR2 SVGAGI (reference sequence). The CDR3 loop spans 12 amino acids. CDR3 nucleotide sequence: TGTGCCAGCCTGGCCTATAATGAAAAACTGTTTTTT. Its translation is CASLAYNEKLFF.

This clone was counted between two and nine times. The CDR3 DNA reads as TGTGCCAGCGTAAGGGAATTGAACAATCAGCCCCAGCATTTT. Translation gives CASVRELNNQPQHF. The chain couples TRBV28 to TRBJ1-5; D gene ambiguous. V lost 8 bases to trimming and J lost 3 bases, with 14 bases between them. The CDR3 loop spans 14 amino acids. Germline CDR1 is MDHEN and CDR2 is SYDVKM.

This clone was counted between two and nine times. The chain combines TRBV7-2 with TRBJ1-5, with TRBD1 as a possible D gene (5 bases). The germline gives CDR1 SGHTA, CDR2 FQGNSA. The CDR3 is made up of 15 amino acids. The V end was cut by 4 bases, the J end by 1 base, with 11 bases between. CDR3 region: CASSSGAQSNQPQHF. The CDR3 DNA reads as TGTGCCAGCAGCTCCGGGGCCCAGAGCAATCAGCCCCAGCATTTT.

The rearrangement uses TRBV6-1 and TRBJ2-7; 8 bases agree with TRBD2. The junction had 6 bases not matched to a gene; V was cut back by 8 bases and J by 3 bases. This CDR3 is 13 amino acids long. Germline CDR1 MNHNS, CDR2 SASEGT. The CDR3 DNA is TGTGCCAGCTCCGGCGGGGGGATCTACGAGCAGTACTTC. This encodes CASSGGGIYEQYF.

The chain carries TRBV9 and TRBJ2-6; D remains unclear. Trimming left V 0 bases short and J 2 bases short, with 12 bases between. The CDR3 consists of 17 residues. From germline, CDR1 is SGDLS and CDR2 YYNGEE. The CDR3: CASSVAGIGPGANVLTF. The CDR3 DNA follows: TGTGCCAGCAGCGTAGCGGGCATCGGACCTGGGGCCAACGTCCTGACTTTC.

This clone was detected a few times. The chain is built from TRBV29-1 and TRBJ2-3, with D possibly being TRBD2 (6 bases). Germline-derived CDR1 and CDR2 are SQVTM and ANQGSEA. This CDR3 is 14 amino acids long. Trimming removed 6 bases from V and 6 bases from J, with 19 bases in between. The CDR3 sequence is CSVRGIRGRDTQYF. The DNA for the CDR3 is TGCAGCGTCCGGGGGATTCGGGGTCGGGATACGCAGTATTTT.

This clone was observed a few times. The chain links TRBV2 to TRBJ1-2; 8 bases are a match to TRBD1. The V gene end was trimmed by 7 bases and the J gene end by 3 bases; junction bases not matched to a gene: 10. The germline CDR1 and CDR2 sequences are SNHLY and FYNNEI. The CDR3 is made up of 15 amino acids. The CDR3 protein is CASTGGPQGDYGYTF. CDR3 DNA sequence: TGTGCCAGCACCGGGGGGCCACAGGGGGACTATGGCTACACCTTC.

The chain carries TRBV29-1 and TRBJ2-3, with D perhaps matching TRBD2 (6 bases). V shed 7 bases and J shed 5 bases, with 13 bases lying between them. Germline V lookup: CDR1 SQVTM, CDR2 ANQGSEA. The CDR3 loop spans 12 amino acids. The CDR3 region has the DNA TGCAGCGCCAGGCGGGGTTTAGATACGCAGTATTTT. Its translation: CSARRGLDTQYF.

This clone was detected only a few times. The J gene is TRBJ2-7, the V gene TRBV7-2, with D unresolved. CDR1 is SGHTA and CDR2 is FQGNSA in the germline V gene. This CDR3 has 13 amino acids. V shed 2 bases and J shed 0 bases, with 5 bases lying between them. CDR3 sequence reads: CASSLRDSYEQYF. CDR3 DNA sequence: TGTGCCAGCAGCTTAAGGGACTCCTACGAGCAGTACTTC.

V is TRBV28 and J is TRBJ1-5; maybe TRBD1 (5 bases). Germline V gene data show CDR1 as MDHEN and CDR2 as SYDVKM. CDR3 size: 14 residues. Deletions cut 7 bases from V and 1 base from J, with 11 bases between. The CDR3: CASNGARSNQPQHF. Here the CDR3 DNA reads TGTGCCAGCAATGGGGCGCGGAGCAATCAGCCCCAGCATTTT.

V and J are TRBV29-1 and TRBJ1-2, with D possibly TRBD1 on 6 matching bases. CDR1 and CDR2 (germline): SQVTM, ANQGSEA. The CDR3 contains 13 residues. V was pared by 4 bases and J by 8 bases, with 17 bases between. This CDR3 reads CSVAVRGDGGYTF. In DNA form, the CDR3 reads TGCAGCGTTGCTGTCAGGGGTGACGGAGGCTACACCTTC. The full variable domain, with the rest looked up from reference TRBV29-1 and TRBJ1-2, is SAVISQKPSRDICQRGTSLTIQCQVDSQVTMMFWYRQQPGQSLTLIATANQGSEATYESGFVIDKFPISRPNLTFSTLTVSNMSPEDSSIYLCSVAVRGDGGYTFGSGTRLTVV.

This clone has a handful of counts. CDR3 sequence: CASGPALAGLYEQYF. The CDR3 DNA reads as TGTGCCAGCGGCCCGGCGTTAGCGGGGTTATACGAGCAGTACTTC. The V gene is TRBV7-2, the J gene TRBJ2-7; 8 nucleotides line up with TRBD2. The length of the CDR3 is 15 residues. The V gene's germline CDR1 is SGHTA and CDR2 FQGNSA. J was trimmed by 4 bases and V by 8 bases; bases with no gene match: 13.

This sequence joins TRBV29-1 and TRBJ2-7; D is undetermined. V lost 1 base and J lost 0, with 7 bases in between. This CDR3 comprises 13 residues. Germline V lookup: CDR1 SQVTM, CDR2 ANQGSEA. The CDR3 DNA sequence: TGCAGCGTTGAAGTGAGGCCCTCCTACGAGCAGTACTTC. Its translation: CSVEVRPSYEQYF.

V usage is TRBV29-1 and J usage is TRBJ2-4; 8 bases map to TRBD1. Germline CDR1 SQVTM, CDR2 ANQGSEA. The ends lost 2 bases at V and 7 bases at J; junction bases unmatched: 4. The CDR3 is 13 residues long. CDR3 in amino acids: CSVEQGAPNIQYF. In DNA, the CDR3 is TGCAGCGTTGAACAGGGGGCGCCGAACATTCAGTACTTC.

This clone was found a few times. The chain couples TRBV14 to TRBJ2-7; D might be TRBD1 (5 bases). This CDR3 contains 13 residues. V shed 4 bases and J shed 1 base, with 8 bases lying between them. Germline V gene data show CDR1 as SGHDN and CDR2 as FVKESK. The CDR3 nucleotides read TGTGCCAGCAGCCTTACAGGTTCCTACGAGCAGTACTTC. Amino acid sequence: CASSLTGSYEQYF.

This clone has only a few counts. The CDR3 spells CSAIIGEQFF. The CDR3 DNA is TGCAGCGCAATCATTGGGGAGCAGTTCTTC. The chain is built from TRBV29-1 and TRBJ2-1; D ambiguous. The CDR3 totals 10 residues. Trimming left V 7 bases short and J 10 bases short, with 11 bases between. Germline V lookup: CDR1 SQVTM, CDR2 ANQGSEA.

This clone was counted between two and nine times. This chain joins TRBV7-9 and TRBJ2-5; perhaps TRBD2 as D (5 bases). V was pared by 1 base and J by 7 bases, with 16 bases between. The germline CDR1 and CDR2 sequences are SEHNR and FQNEAQ (reference sequence). CDR3 length equals 15 residues. The DNA for the CDR3 is TGTGCCAGCAGCTTAGAGGAGTCTAGTCGGGGGACCCAGTACTTC. Encoded protein: CASSLEESSRGTQYF.

The chain joins TRBV6-6 to TRBJ2-2; 9 positions agree with TRBD2. CDR1 MNHNY and CDR2 SVGAGI come from the germline V gene (reference sequence). J was trimmed by 7 bases and V by 6 bases; bases with no gene match: 3. This CDR3 spans 13 amino acids. CDR3 nucleotide sequence: TGTGCCAGCAGCCTTAGCGGGAGCGGGGAGCTGTTTTTT. It encodes CASSLSGSGELFF.

The chain uses TRBV7-2 and TRBJ2-7; D tentatively fits TRBD1 or TRBD2 (5 bases each). V lost 3 bases and J lost 7, with 13 bases in between. CDR3 size: 13 residues. Germline-derived CDR1 and CDR2 are SGHTA and FQGNSA. The CDR3 DNA is TGTGCCAGCAGCTTCGGGACCCGCCGGGAGCAGTACTTC. Residues: CASSFGTRREQYF.